This passage covers 31 T cell receptor beta chains from one sample sequenced in a study of shared clonotypes between healthy human individuals. The naive CD8 subset, CD45RO-negative cells positively selected for CCR7, excluded terminally differentiated effector memory CD45RA+ cells. Generated by immunoSEQ multiplex PCR, the TCRdb table keeps only in-frame clones and is missing some. The sample carries about 2,100,000 clones, just over 90% recorded once. The sample was naive CD8+ T cells from PBMCs. These receptors all stem from a man aged 18 to 29 in good health. Some clones in this sample may be carry-over from other donors' samples.

The gene calls are TRBV13 and TRBJ2-7; the match to TRBD2 covers 8 bases. V shed 5 bases, J shed 6 bases, and the junction held 6 bases outside the gene matches. The CDR3 sequence is 13 residues long. Germline-derived CDR1 and CDR2 are PRHDT and FYEKMQ (reference sequence). DNA of the CDR3: TGTGCCAGCAGCACAGGACTAGCTGTCGAGCAGTACTTC. Its protein is CASSTGLAVEQYF.

Regarding this clone: A read error may produce the germline difference seen at one junction end. The genes are TRBV7-9 and TRBJ2-1; 7 bases line up with TRBD2. The CDR3 has 11 residues. Germline V gives CDR1 SEHNR, CDR2 FQNEAQ (reference sequence). CDR3 coding DNA: TGTGCCAGCAGCTCTGGACTAGTCGAGGTCTTC. Amino acids: CASSSGLVEVF.

V and J are TRBV19 and TRBJ2-5; TRBD2 is a possible D gene (5 bases). Trimming took off 4 bases at V and 2 bases at J, with 14 bases between the two ends. Germline CDR1 is LNHDA and CDR2 is SQIVND (reference sequence). This CDR3 has 15 residues. Here the CDR3 DNA reads TGTGCCAGTAGTACGGGGTCGTTGCCTCAAGAGACCCAGTACTTC. Its translation is CASSTGSLPQETQYF.

The chain carries TRBV7-2 and TRBJ2-1; 11 bases line up with TRBD1. The CDR3 loop spans 15 amino acids. Looked up from germline, CDR1 is SGHTA and CDR2 is FQGNSA. Unmatched junction bases numbered 13, after V lost 5 bases and J lost 13 bases. CDR3 DNA sequence: TGTGCCAGCAGCACCTTACTCCGGACAGGGGGCGAACAGTTCTTC. As protein: CASSTLLRTGGEQFF.

Concerning this clone itself: Other DNA sequences in this sample translate to the same CDR3. V gene TRBV25-1 combines with J gene TRBJ1-2; the match to TRBD1 covers 7 bases. There are 13 residues in the CDR3. J gave up 3 bases and V 4 bases, and 2 bases lay outside the gene matches. Germline V gene lookup returns CDR1 MGHDK and CDR2 SYGVNS. This CDR3 reads CASSVTGDYGYTF. The DNA of the CDR3 is TGTGCCAGCAGTGTAACAGGGGACTATGGCTACACCTTC.

This clone has just one count. The genes are TRBV29-1 and TRBJ2-7; 10 nucleotides align to TRBD2. Germline trimming cut 5 bases from V and 6 bases from J; bases unmatched to any gene: 10. The CDR3 length is 14 residues. CDR1 SQVTM and CDR2 ANQGSEA come from the germline V gene. CDR3 bases: TGCAGCGTTTACGGGCTAGCGGGAGTCGCCGAGCAGTACTTC. It specifies CSVYGLAGVAEQYF.

The CDR3 sequence: CASSLRGGRGFDQPQHF. In DNA, the CDR3 is TGTGCCAGCAGTTTGAGGGGGGGCAGGGGCTTTGATCAGCCCCAGCATTTT. The J gene is TRBJ1-5, the V gene TRBV28; D may be TRBD1 (6 bases). This CDR3 spans 17 amino acids. Trimming removed 3 bases from V and 5 bases from J, with 20 bases in between. Germline V CDR1 and CDR2: MDHEN, SYDVKM.

The chain employs TRBV30 and TRBJ2-7; possible D gene TRBD2, 6 bases. CDR3 length: 15 residues. Germline assignment: CDR1 GTSNPN and CDR2 SVGIG (reference sequence). Trimming cost V 5 bases and J 3 bases, with 20 bases left between them. The CDR3 sequence: CAWSHGGRELYEQYF. The CDR3 DNA is TGTGCCTGGTCCCATGGTGGGCGGGAACTCTACGAGCAGTACTTC.

This chain joins TRBV7-2 and TRBJ2-1; D is possibly TRBD2 (6 bases). The CDR3 runs 16 residues. V gave up 5 bases and J gave up 3 bases, with 17 bases separating them. Germline assignment: CDR1 SGHTA and CDR2 FQGNSA. The CDR3 region is CASSPELAEIYNEQFF. Here the CDR3 DNA reads TGTGCCAGCAGCCCGGAACTAGCTGAAATCTACAATGAGCAGTTCTTC. Filled out from reference TRBV7-2 and TRBJ2-1, the complete variable domain reads GAGVSQSPSNKVTEKGKDVELRCDPISGHTALYWYRQSLGQGLEFLIYFQGNSAPDKSGLPSDRFSAERTGGSVSTLTIQRTQQEDSAVYLCASSPELAEIYNEQFFGPGTRLTVL.

The chain uses TRBV4-1 and TRBJ2-7, with TRBD2 matching over 10 bases. Germline V gene sequence: CDR1 MGHRA, CDR2 YSYEKL. V lost 3 bases to trimming and J lost 3 bases; unmatched junction nucleotides: 5. The CDR3 is 15 residues long. The CDR3 here is CASSHRTSGLYEQYF. In DNA, the CDR3 is TGCGCCAGCAGCCACCGGACTAGCGGCCTCTACGAGCAGTACTTC.

The chain joins TRBV9 to TRBJ1-2, with a possible D match to TRBD1 (6 bases). CDR1 and CDR2 from the germline V gene are SGDLS and YYNGEE. CDR3 length: 10 amino acids. Trimming stripped 3 bases from V and 10 bases from J, with 7 bases between. DNA of the CDR3: TGTGCCAGCAGCGGGGGGCACTACACCTTC. It is translated as CASSGGHYTF.

This chain connects TRBV27 to TRBJ2-7, with no clear D. This CDR3 contains 12 residues. V lost 8 bases, J lost 0 bases, and 8 bases lay in between. Germline V CDR1 and CDR2: MNHEY, SMNVEV (reference sequence). The chain's CDR3 is CASRRPSYEQYF. CDR3 DNA sequence: TGTGCCAGCCGTAGGCCCTCCTACGAGCAGTACTTC.

The genes are TRBV27 and TRBJ1-1, with unresolved D. Germline V gives CDR1 MNHEY, CDR2 SMNVEV (reference sequence). V lost 4 bases and J 7 bases, leaving 13 bases between the germline ends. This CDR3 has 13 amino acids. The CDR3 DNA reads as TGTGCCAGCAGTTCACCCCTGGATAATGAAGCTTTCTTT. Translating gives CASSSPLDNEAFF.

This sequence joins TRBV10-3 and TRBJ1-5; TRBD1 is a possible D gene (5 bases). The CDR3 totals 18 residues. Germline-derived CDR1 and CDR2 are ENHRY and SYGVKD. Trimming took 2 bases from V and 2 from J, leaving 19 bases between them. CDR3 sequence reads: CAISERETAGRGNQPQHF. The CDR3 DNA reads as TGTGCCATCAGTGAGCGAGAAACCGCAGGGCGCGGCAATCAGCCCCAGCATTTT.

This clone came up once. In DNA form, the CDR3 reads TGTGCCAGCAGCGCCGGGACAGGGGGCCACCAGCATTTT. Translating it yields CASSAGTGGHQHF. V is TRBV9 and J is TRBJ1-5, with 12 bases matching TRBD1. The CDR3 sequence is 13 residues long. CDR1 is SGDLS and CDR2 is YYNGEE in the germline V gene. Unmatched junction bases numbered 4, after V lost 3 bases and J lost 12 bases.

The rearrangement joins TRBV19 to TRBJ2-7, with 12 positions matching TRBD2. The ends lost 4 bases at V and 6 bases at J; junction bases unmatched: 10. The CDR3 runs 16 residues. The V gene's germline CDR1 is LNHDA and CDR2 SQIVND (reference sequence). The CDR3, as DNA: TGTGCCAGTAGTACCCGGACTAGCGGGATCTCATCCGAGCAGTACTTC. It codes for CASSTRTSGISSEQYF.

The CDR3 protein is CSFLGGRGTEAFF. The CDR3 DNA is TGCAGCTTCCTCGGGGGTCGGGGGACTGAAGCTTTCTTT. The chain recombines TRBV29-1 with TRBJ1-1, with D perhaps TRBD1 (5 bases). CDR1 and CDR2 from the germline V gene are SQVTM and ANQGSEA. This CDR3 comprises 13 residues. V lost 8 bases, J lost 5 bases, and 18 bases lay in between.

Of note for this clone: The sample carries other DNA sequences with the same CDR3. The genes are TRBV7-9 and TRBJ2-1, with a possible D match to TRBD2 (6 bases). V shed 3 bases and J shed 2 bases, with 8 bases lying between them. The CDR3 sequence is 14 residues long. Germline lookup yields CDR1 SEHNR and CDR2 FQNEAQ (reference sequence). The CDR3 DNA reads TGTGCCAGCAGCTTTGGGGGGACCTACAATGAGCAGTTCTTC. It translates to CASSFGGTYNEQFF.

About this clone: Additional DNA sequences in this sample encode the identical CDR3. The CDR3 loop reads CASSLYDGYEQYF. CDR3 sequence (DNA): TGTGCCAGCAGTTTATATGACGGATACGAGCAGTACTTC. This sequence joins TRBV27 and TRBJ2-7; the D is unclear. CDR3 size: 13 residues. Trimming shortened V by 1 base and J by 4 bases, and 8 bases separated the two germline ends. Germline-derived CDR1 and CDR2 are MNHEY and SMNVEV (reference sequence).

The V gene is TRBV5-8, the J gene TRBJ2-7; TRBD1 matches 10 bases. The CDR3 covers 15 residues. V was clipped by 2 bases and J by 2 bases; unmatched bases: 4. CDR1 and CDR2 (germline): SGHTS, YDEGEE. CDR3 loop: CASSFDRGLTYEQYF. DNA of the CDR3: TGTGCCAGCAGCTTTGACAGGGGGCTAACCTACGAGCAGTACTTC.

The chain is built from TRBV4-1 and TRBJ1-2, with 8 bases matching TRBD1. In germline, CDR1 is MGHRA, CDR2 YSYEKL. V lost 2 bases and J lost 2; bases outside the gene matches: 10. CDR3 length equals 17 residues. CDR3: CASSQISGTGKNYGYTF. For the CDR3, the DNA is TGCGCCAGCAGCCAAATCTCCGGGACAGGAAAGAACTATGGCTACACCTTC.

This chain uses TRBV27 with TRBJ1-3; the D gene is possibly TRBD1 (5 bases). CDR1 is MNHEY and CDR2 is SMNVEV in the germline V gene (reference sequence). The CDR3 totals 15 residues. V lost 3 bases and J 0 bases, leaving 9 bases between the germline ends. CDR3 DNA: TGTGCCAGCAGTTTGACAGCATACTCTGGAAACACCATATATTTT. Its translation is CASSLTAYSGNTIYF.

The chain is built from TRBV7-6 and TRBJ1-1; 9 bases line up with TRBD1. The V and J ends lost 4 bases and 11 bases, in that order; junction bases with no gene match: 8. The CDR3 covers 13 residues. CDR1 and CDR2 (germline): SGHVS, FNYEAQ. The chain's CDR3 is CASSSTGDREAFF. CDR3 nucleotide sequence: TGTGCCAGCAGCTCTACTGGGGACAGGGAGGCTTTCTTT.

V gene TRBV10-3 combines with J gene TRBJ2-7; a possible D gene is TRBD1 (5 bases). Germline V gene data show CDR1 as ENHRY and CDR2 as SYGVKD. Trimming left V 4 bases short and J 3 bases short, with 16 bases between. The CDR3 is made up of 15 amino acids. The CDR3 DNA reads TGTGCCATCAGTGCCTATCGGAGCCAGGGCTACGAGCAGTACTTC. Protein: CAISAYRSQGYEQYF.

The V call is TRBV11-2, the J call TRBJ2-7, with 8 bases fitting TRBD1. The trim removed 4 bases at V and 3 bases at J, leaving 5 bases unmatched. This CDR3 has 14 amino acids. Germline V CDR1 and CDR2: SGHAT, FQNNGV. CDR3 nucleotide sequence: TGTGCCAGCAGCTACGGGACAGGATACTACGAGCAGTACTTC. Amino acids: CASSYGTGYYEQYF.

This chain joins TRBV5-5 and TRBJ2-1; D uncertain. V lost 0 bases and J lost 4, with 5 bases in between. This CDR3 spans 13 amino acids. In germline, CDR1 is SGHKS, CDR2 YYEKEE (reference sequence). DNA of the CDR3: TGTGCCAGCAGCTTGGCCCTATACAATGAGCAGTTCTTC. Translation: CASSLALYNEQFF.

This clone was recorded a few times. Other DNA sequences in this sample translate to the same CDR3. The gene calls are TRBV27 and TRBJ1-5; TRBD1 matches 7 bases. Per the germline V gene, CDR1 is MNHEY and CDR2 is SMNVEV (reference sequence). This CDR3 comprises 14 residues. J lost 5 bases, V lost 1 base, and 2 bases had no gene match. The CDR3 DNA reads TGTGCCAGCAGTTTATACAGGGGACATCAGCCCCAGCATTTT. The encoded protein is CASSLYRGHQPQHF.

The V gene is TRBV7-9, the J gene TRBJ2-3; 12 positions match TRBD2. V gave up 5 bases and J gave up 2 bases; unmatched junction bases: 8. In germline, CDR1 is SEHNR, CDR2 FQNEAQ (reference sequence). The CDR3 runs 17 residues. The DNA for the CDR3 is TGTGCCAGCAGCGCTCGGACTAGCGGGGATCTCACAGATACGCAGTATTTT. Its protein product is CASSARTSGDLTDTQYF.

The rearrangement links TRBV6-4 to TRBJ1-2; D not resolved. The CDR3 is made up of 14 amino acids. V lost 3 bases to trimming and J lost 4 bases, with 12 bases between them. The V gene's germline CDR1 is MRHNA and CDR2 SNTAGT. The CDR3 sequence: CASSEFDGAYGYTF. The CDR3, as DNA: TGTGCCAGCAGTGAATTTGACGGAGCCTATGGCTACACCTTC.

J is TRBJ2-1 and V is TRBV7-3; possibly TRBD1 or TRBD2 for D (5 bases each). Deletions cut 2 bases from V and 7 bases from J, with 12 bases between. Per germline, CDR1 SGHTA and CDR2 FQGTGA. The CDR3 extends over 14 amino acids. This CDR3 reads CASSLPGANNEQFF. As DNA, the CDR3 is TGTGCCAGCAGCTTACCCGGGGCTAATAATGAGCAGTTCTTC.

As DNA, the CDR3 is TGTGCCAGCAGCCTGGGGACAGGTATCATTGGAGCTTTCTTT. Translation: CASSLGTGIIGAFF. This rearrangement joins TRBV6-5 to TRBJ1-1, with TRBD1 matching 8 bases. Germline V gene data show CDR1 as MNHEY and CDR2 as SVGAGI. The V and J ends lost 6 bases and 10 bases, in that order; junction bases with no gene match: 13. This CDR3 is built from 14 residues.